The 29 T cell receptor beta chains given below trace back to one sample, sequenced in a study of cytomegalovirus exposure and HLA in healthy donors. The primer mix had 60 Vbeta and 13 Jbeta primers. The table came from immunoSEQ multiplex PCR; TCRdb's copy has only in-frame clones and leaves some out. The table records 75,000 to 90,000 clones, around 10% of them present only once. Specimen: PBMCs. The source of these receptors is a man aged 55 to 69 in good health and CMV-seropositive.

This clone was counted ten times or more. V and J are TRBV29-1 and TRBJ2-6, with D possibly being TRBD1 (6 bases). The germline V and J ends were trimmed by 4 bases and 0 bases, with 16 bases remaining between them. The CDR3 totals 17 residues. The germline CDR1 and CDR2 sequences are SQVTM and ANQGSEA. The CDR3 spells CSVVTGTLDSGANVLTF. In nucleotides, the CDR3 is TGCAGCGTTGTAACCGGGACACTAGACTCTGGGGCCAACGTCCTGACTTTC.

The chain combines TRBV19 with TRBJ1-5; no firm D call. Per germline, CDR1 LNHDA and CDR2 SQIVND (reference sequence). The CDR3 extends over 17 amino acids. Between the trimmed V and J ends, which lost 3 bases and 3 bases, there was a span of 18 bases. The CDR3, as DNA: TGTGCCAGTAGTATTTCGGGATTGCATGGTAACAATCAGCCCCAGCATTTT. This sequence encodes CASSISGLHGNNQPQHF.

For this clone: With a much larger clone just one base away, this may be a read error. This chain joins TRBV15 and TRBJ2-5, with D hard to call. The germline V gene has CDR1 LNHNV and CDR2 YYDKDF (reference sequence). The CDR3 is made up of 16 amino acids. The CDR3 spells CATSRDRGSDGAVRDF. As DNA, the CDR3 is TGTGCCACCAGCAGAGATCGAGGATCGGATGGAGCCGTCCGGGACTTC.

With regard to this clone: One end of the junction fails to match germline, which may point to a read error. The chain is built from TRBV7-8 and TRBJ1-5, with unresolved D. The CDR3 contains 14 residues. Germline loops: CDR1 SGHVS, CDR2 FQNEAQ. The CDR3 DNA follows: TGTGCCAGCAGCCACCCTATGGGCGGGCAGCCCCTGCACTTT. Amino acid sequence: CASSHPMGGQPLHF.

This clone has more than one count but fewer than ten. The V gene is TRBV5-1, the J gene TRBJ1-4; TRBD1 is a possible D gene (5 bases). Germline lookup yields CDR1 SGHRS and CDR2 YFSETQ. Trimming pared 4 bases from V and 0 bases from J, leaving 10 bases between. The CDR3 totals 15 residues. CDR3 nucleotides: TGCGCCAGCAGCCTACAGGATCCAACTAATGAAAAACTGTTTTTT. Amino acids: CASSLQDPTNEKLFF.

The CDR3 DNA sequence: TGTGCCAGCAGCCAAGGGACTAGCGGGGGTAAAGAGACCCAGTACTTC. It specifies CASSQGTSGGKETQYF. This chain links TRBV4-2 with TRBJ2-5; TRBD2 matches 13 bases. V lost 1 base to trimming and J lost 3 bases; unmatched junction nucleotides: 2. The CDR3 consists of 16 residues. The germline V gene has CDR1 LGHNA and CDR2 YNFKEQ.

The V gene is TRBV27, the J gene TRBJ2-5; 7 nucleotides align to TRBD2. The CDR3 totals 14 residues. Trimming removed 3 bases from V and 3 bases from J; junction bases left unmatched: 4. The germline gives CDR1 MNHEY, CDR2 SMNVEV (reference sequence). Here the CDR3 DNA reads TGTGCCAGCAGTTTCCGACGGGGGGAAGAGACCCAGTACTTC. Residues: CASSFRRGEETQYF.

This clone was seen only a few times. J is TRBJ2-2 and V is TRBV4-2, with D possibly being TRBD2 (6 bases). Germline assignment: CDR1 LGHNA and CDR2 YNFKEQ. This CDR3 is built from 13 residues. V was pared by 1 base and J by 6 bases, with 6 bases between. CDR3 protein: CASSQAGAGELFF. DNA of the CDR3: TGTGCCAGCAGCCAAGCGGGAGCCGGGGAGCTGTTTTTT.

The chain is built from TRBV19 and TRBJ1-2; D is undetermined. The CDR3 has 15 amino acids. The V end was cut by 6 bases, the J end by 7 bases, with 21 bases between. Germline CDR1 LNHDA, CDR2 SQIVND (reference sequence). CDR3 nucleotide sequence: TGTGCCAGTAGGCCTACCTCGAGAGAGACTACTGGCTACACCTTC. Translation: CASRPTSRETTGYTF.

This clone was seen a few times. The rearrangement joins TRBV28 to TRBJ2-3; D might be TRBD1 (6 bases). Germline V lookup: CDR1 MDHEN, CDR2 SYDVKM. The CDR3 is 13 amino acids. V was trimmed by 4 bases and J by 4 bases, leaving 9 bases between them. In nucleotides, the CDR3 is TGTGCCAGCAGTTCTGGGACACCAGATACGCAGTATTTT. Translated: CASSSGTPDTQYF.

This clone appeared a few times. The rearrangement joins TRBV19 to TRBJ2-5, with 7 bases identical to TRBD2. The tail of the sequence fits TRBJ2-7 better, so the J call may be wrong. Germline lookup yields CDR1 LNHDA and CDR2 SQIVND (reference sequence). CDR3 length: 15 residues. CDR3 residues: CASSSLADHTYEQYF. In DNA form, the CDR3 reads TGTGCCAGTAGTTCTCTAGCGGACCACACCTACGAGCAGTACTTC.

This chain connects TRBV11-2 to TRBJ1-4, with D possibly matching TRBD1 (6 bases). The CDR3 covers 17 residues. The V gene's germline CDR1 is SGHAT and CDR2 FQNNGV. V was clipped by 1 base and J by 6 bases, with 18 bases between them. The DNA of the CDR3 is TGTGCCAGCAGCTTAGTTCCCCTCGGGGGGCGAGATGAAAAACTGTTTTTT. Its protein is CASSLVPLGGRDEKLFF.

This clone was counted a few times. The chain has TRBV2 and TRBJ2-2; TRBD1 matches at 7 bases. CDR3 length equals 13 residues. Losses at the gene ends were 7 bases for V and 6 bases for J; bases not matched to a gene: 5. The germline gives CDR1 SNHLY, CDR2 FYNNEI. CDR3: CASIATGAGELFF. As DNA, the CDR3 is TGTGCCAGCATTGCTACAGGGGCCGGGGAGCTGTTTTTT. Combining the CDR3 with reference TRBV2 and TRBJ2-2 gives the whole variable domain EPEVTQTPSHQVTQMGQEVILRCVPISNHLYFYWYRQILGQKVEFLVSFYNNEISEKSEIFDDQFSVERPDGSNFTLKIRSTKLEDSAMYFCASIATGAGELFFGEGSRLTVL.

This clone appeared a few times. J is TRBJ2-7 and V is TRBV27; 11 nucleotides line up with TRBD1. The length of the CDR3 is 17 residues. The V gene end was trimmed by 3 bases and the J gene end by 7 bases; junction bases not matched to a gene: 14. CDR1 and CDR2 (germline): MNHEY, SMNVEV (reference sequence). The CDR3 here is CASSFGTGGSRALEQYF. CDR3 in DNA: TGTGCCAGCAGTTTTGGGACAGGGGGTTCCCGCGCTTTAGAGCAGTACTTC.

There are a few counts of this clone. The rearrangement links TRBV19 to TRBJ1-3, with D maybe TRBD1 (6 bases). Looked up from germline, CDR1 is LNHDA and CDR2 is SQIVND (reference sequence). This CDR3 region has 14 residues. Trimming pared 3 bases from V and 2 bases from J, leaving 8 bases between. This CDR3 reads CASSIQGPGNTIYF. The CDR3 nucleotides read TGTGCCAGTAGTATCCAGGGGCCTGGAAACACCATATATTTT.

This clone has just a few counts. J is TRBJ2-7 and V is TRBV5-6, with D perhaps matching TRBD2 (5 bases). The germline gives CDR1 SGHDT, CDR2 YYEEEE. V lost 0 bases and J 7 bases, leaving 8 bases between the germline ends. CDR3 size: 12 residues. Here the CDR3 DNA reads TGTGCCAGCAGCTTGGTTGCGGGTGAGCAGTACGTC. Amino acids: CASSLVAGEQYV.

This clone was counted between two and nine times. A read error may produce the germline difference seen at one junction end. The rearrangement uses TRBV5-1 and TRBJ2-1; TRBD2 might be the D (6 bases). Germline CDR1 and CDR2: SGHRS and YFSETQ. The CDR3 runs to 13 residues. CDR3 amino acids: CASSLVQGGVAVF. CDR3 nucleotides: TGCGCCAGCAGCTTGGTCCAGGGCGGGGTTGCGGTCTTC.

The chain joins TRBV28 to TRBJ2-6; D is perhaps TRBD2 (5 bases). V lost 3 bases, J lost 4 bases, and 10 bases lay in between. This CDR3 region has 15 residues. Germline V CDR1 and CDR2: MDHEN, SYDVKM. CDR3 DNA: TGTGCCAGCAGTTTCGAGGGTACCGGGGCCAACGTCCTGACTTTC. Its protein is CASSFEGTGANVLTF.

Only a few counts were recorded for this clone. V usage is TRBV2 and J usage is TRBJ1-2, with 9 bases that match TRBD1. With 6 bases clipped from V and 8 bases from J, the junction kept 7 bases outside the gene matches. The length of the CDR3 is 13 residues. Germline CDR1 and CDR2: SNHLY and FYNNEI. The CDR3 protein is CASRVTGGRGYTF. DNA for the CDR3: TGTGCCAGCAGAGTGACAGGGGGACGGGGCTACACCTTC.

The rearrangement joins TRBV28 to TRBJ2-2; the D gene is possibly TRBD1 (6 bases). Germline values: CDR1 MDHEN, CDR2 SYDVKM. The CDR3 totals 13 residues. The V end lost 6 bases, the J end lost 7 bases, and 12 bases lay between the germline ends. In nucleotides, the CDR3 is TGTGCCAGCAGAGTTCAGGGGTTCGGGGAGCTGTTTTTT. The encoded protein is CASRVQGFGELFF.

The chain recombines TRBV6-5 with TRBJ2-2, with D maybe TRBD1 (6 bases). V was pared by 6 bases and J by 3 bases, with 14 bases between. This CDR3 has 15 residues. Germline V gene lookup returns CDR1 MNHEY and CDR2 SVGAGI. In DNA form, the CDR3 reads TGTGCCAGCAGCCAAGACAGGACTTACACCGGGGAGCTGTTTTTT. Translation: CASSQDRTYTGELFF.

This clone was counted many times. This chain connects TRBV5-1 to TRBJ1-1; D is undetermined. V shed 0 bases and J shed 5 bases, with 5 bases lying between them. The CDR3 runs to 12 residues. Germline values: CDR1 SGHRS, CDR2 YFSETQ. The CDR3 nucleotides read TGCGCCAGCAGCTTGGACCAGACTGAAGCTTTCTTT. Its translation: CASSLDQTEAFF. Drawing the rest from reference TRBV5-1 and TRBJ1-1, the complete variable domain is KAGVTQTPRYLIKTRGQQVTLSCSPISGHRSVSWYQQTPGQGLQFLFEYFSETQRNKGNFPGRFSGRQFSNSRSEMNVSTLELGDSALYLCASSLDQTEAFFGQGTRLTVV.

The chain carries TRBV28 and TRBJ2-5; 8 nucleotides line up with TRBD2. Per germline, CDR1 MDHEN and CDR2 SYDVKM. The trim removed 5 bases at V and 3 bases at J, leaving 5 bases unmatched. The CDR3 runs 14 residues. CDR3 nucleotides: TGTGCCAGCAGTCCCAGCGGGGGAAAAGAGACCCAGTACTTC. Protein product: CASSPSGGKETQYF.

The J gene is TRBJ1-1, the V gene TRBV6-5, with a weak D call TRBD1 (6 bases). Trimming took off 4 bases at V and 1 base at J, with 10 bases between the two ends. Germline V gene lookup returns CDR1 MNHEY and CDR2 SVGAGI. The CDR3 has 14 residues. As DNA, the CDR3 is TGTGCCAGCAGTTCCTCGGACAGGAACACTGAAGCTTTCTTT. This gives the protein CASSSSDRNTEAFF.

The rearrangement joins TRBV7-3 to TRBJ1-2; 11 bases match TRBD1. With V trimmed by 5 bases and J by 5 bases, 7 bases remained unmatched. Germline CDR1 SGHTA, CDR2 FQGTGA. The CDR3 consists of 15 residues. For the CDR3, the DNA is TGTGCCAGCAGCGACGGGACAGGGGGGATATATGGCTACACCTTC. The encoded protein is CASSDGTGGIYGYTF. The whole variable domain, filled in from reference TRBV7-3 and TRBJ1-2, reads GAGVSQTPSNKVTEKGKYVELRCDPISGHTALYWYRQSLGQGPEFLIYFQGTGAADDSGLPNDRFFAVRPEGSVSTLKIQRTERGDSAVYLCASSDGTGGIYGYTFGSGTRLTVV.

The gene calls are TRBV18 and TRBJ1-2; 9 bases line up with TRBD1. Trimming at V came to 3 bases and at J to 7 bases, leaving 9 bases not matched to a gene. Germline V gene lookup returns CDR1 KGHSH and CDR2 LQKENI. The CDR3 has 15 residues. For the CDR3, the DNA is TGTGCCAGCTCACCCCCGGGACAGGGAAGGACTGGCTACACCTTC. Its translation is CASSPPGQGRTGYTF.

The chain's CDR3 is CASSRDYTYEQFF. The CDR3 nucleotides read TGTGCCAGCTCCCGGGACTATACCTATGAGCAGTTCTTC. The chain links TRBV6-4 to TRBJ2-1; 7 nucleotides line up with TRBD2. The CDR3 is 13 amino acids. Germline V CDR1 and CDR2: MRHNA, SNTAGT. Losses at the gene ends were 8 bases for V and 8 bases for J; bases not matched to a gene: 9.

The V and J genes are TRBV5-4 and TRBJ1-2; 7 bases fit TRBD1. Losses at the gene ends were 1 base for V and 7 bases for J; bases not matched to a gene: 10. The CDR3 is made up of 15 amino acids. Germline V gives CDR1 SGHNT, CDR2 YYREEE (reference sequence). For the CDR3, the DNA is TGTGCCAGCAGCTTGAATGTAGGGGGCGCGGGTGGCTACACCTTC. It codes for CASSLNVGGAGGYTF. Drawing the rest from reference TRBV5-4 and TRBJ1-2, the complete variable domain is ETGVTQSPTHLIKTRGQQVTLRCSSQSGHNTVSWYQQALGQGPQFIFQYYREEENGRGNFPPRFSGLQFPNYSSELNVNALELDDSALYLCASSLNVGGAGGYTFGSGTRLTVV.

This clone showed up just a few times. The rearrangement joins TRBV29-1 to TRBJ2-2; the match to TRBD1 covers 9 bases. This CDR3 region has 12 residues. With 6 bases clipped from V and 8 bases from J, the junction kept 4 bases outside the gene matches. Germline assignment: CDR1 SQVTM and CDR2 ANQGSEA. The CDR3 DNA follows: TGCAGCGTCCACGGGACAGGGGGGGAGCTGTTTTTT. Translated, it gives CSVHGTGGELFF.